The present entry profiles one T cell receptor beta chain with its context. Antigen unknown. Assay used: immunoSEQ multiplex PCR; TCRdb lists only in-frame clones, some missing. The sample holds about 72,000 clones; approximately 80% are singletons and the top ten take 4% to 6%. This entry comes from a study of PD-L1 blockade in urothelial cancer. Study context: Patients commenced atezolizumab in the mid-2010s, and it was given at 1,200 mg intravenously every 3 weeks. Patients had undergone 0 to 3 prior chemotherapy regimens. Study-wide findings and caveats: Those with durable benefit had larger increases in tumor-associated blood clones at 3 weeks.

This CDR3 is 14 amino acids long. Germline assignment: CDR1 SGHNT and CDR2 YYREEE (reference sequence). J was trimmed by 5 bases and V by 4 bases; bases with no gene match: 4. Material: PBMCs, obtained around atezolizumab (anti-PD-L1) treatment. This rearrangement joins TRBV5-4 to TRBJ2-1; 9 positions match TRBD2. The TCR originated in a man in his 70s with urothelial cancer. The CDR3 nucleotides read TGTGCCAGCAGCCCAGGACTAGCGAACAATGAGCAGTTCTTC. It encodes CASSPGLANNEQFF. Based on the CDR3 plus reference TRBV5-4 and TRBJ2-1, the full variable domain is ETGVTQSPTHLIKTRGQQVTLRCSSQSGHNTVSWYQQALGQGPQFIFQYYREEENGRGNFPPRFSGLQFPNYSSELNVNALELDDSALYLCASSPGLANNEQFFGPGTRLTVL.